This T cell receptor (beta chain) was obtained from a study of radiation and T cells in renal cell carcinoma. Turning to the study itself: Nephrectomy followed 15 Gy stereotactic body radiation by 4 weeks. Study-level results: Top tumor clonotypes rose in blood 2 weeks post-radiation, then contracted. Baseline intratumoral clonotype presence is unknown without pretreatment biopsies.

From germline, CDR1 is SGHTA and CDR2 FQGNSA. The CDR3 runs to 18 residues. V was cut by 4 bases and J by 2 bases, with 22 bases left in between. The time point was: blood 2 weeks post-SBRT. Treatment of the sample: 15 Gy SBRT to primary tumor, nephrectomy 4 weeks later. Profiled with immunoSEQ multiplex PCR; TCRdb holds only in-frame clones, not every one. This table holds tens of thousands of clones, around 76% found once. As regards this clone: Antigen: not known.

This receptor was identified in a man in his fifties or sixties with renal cell carcinoma. The V gene is TRBV7-2, the J gene TRBJ2-3; D may be TRBD1 (6 bases). Specimen: blood, collected from a patient whose treatment included radiotherapy and nephrectomy. Here the CDR3 reads CASSSLMMWGPNTDTQYF. In DNA, the CDR3 is TGTGCCAGCAGCTCTCTGATGATGTGGGGGCCTAACACAGATACGCAGTATTTT.